Sequencing of this T cell receptor beta chain was carried out in a study of T cells in Graves' hyperthyroidism and ophthalmopathy. TCR beta CDR3 sequences were amplified from RNA transcripts. Researchers ran a first-round RT-PCR on the TCR CDR3 using the HTBI primer set. TCRdb reprocessed the multiplex PCR reads with MiXCR, giving one entry per CDR3 protein. The sample has roughly 200,000 distinct CDR3 sequences, roughly a sixth seen once. V lost 4 bases to trimming and J lost 4 bases; unmatched junction nucleotides: 2. Germline lookup yields CDR1 SQVTM and CDR2 ANQGSEA. CDR3 size: 13 residues. The sample holds a few counts of this clonotype.

This chain uses TRBV29-1 with TRBJ2-7; 12 nucleotides line up with TRBD2. The material sequenced was blood. This sequence was found in a woman aged 45 to 65 with Graves' hyperthyroidism. CDR3 region: CSVGLAGGYEQYF. DNA for the CDR3: TGCAGCGTTGGTCTAGCGGGAGGGTACGAGCAGTACTTC.